A selection of T cell receptor beta chains follows, all from one sample in a study of regulatory T cells in long-lasting Graves disease. TCRdb recomputed calls from the multiplex PCR reads with MiXCR, one row per CDR3 protein. The sample carries around 250,000 distinct CDR3 sequences, approximately 20% recorded once. Source: peripheral blood mononuclear cells (PBMCs), taken at new diagnosis, from a patient treated with antithyroid drugs. These receptors were collected from a female donor with Graves disease. Each CDR3 is given with its conserved first and last residue. The order of the fields is V gene, clone size, D gene, J gene, CDR3 DNA, CDR3 protein. A D gene is named only where the DNA matches it firmly. Part of the rows lack a size; the others show once, few, many or a class for expanded clones.

>TRBV6-2/TRBV6-3|many|-|TRBJ2-1
TGTGCCAGCAGGAGACTTAGCGGAGGCTACAATGAGCAGTTCTTC
CASRRLSGGYNEQFF
>TRBV9|many|-|TRBJ2-5
TGTGCCAGCAGCGTAGAAGGGTCGCGGGGCTTCGGTGAGACCCAGTACTTC
CASSVEGSRGFGETQYF
>TRBV12-3/TRBV12-4|many|TRBD2|TRBJ2-1
TGTGCCAGCAGTAAGACTAGCGGGAGGGGTGAGCAGTTCTTC
CASSKTSGRGEQFF
>TRBV20-1|many|-|TRBJ2-5
TGCAGTGCTAGAGATTTTGGCCGGCAAGAGACCCAGTACTTC
CSARDFGRQETQYF
>TRBV28|many|TRBD1|TRBJ2-5
TGTGCCAGCAGTCCACGGACAGGGATAAAGACCCAGTACTTC
CASSPRTGIKTQYF
>TRBV5-1|many|TRBD1|TRBJ1-1
TGCGTCAGCAGACTGGACAGGGTGGCTGAAGCTTTCTTT
CVSRLDRVAEAFF
>TRBV20-1|many|-|TRBJ1-3
TGCAGTGCTAGTCAGCTCAGCTCTGGAAACACCATATATTTT
CSASQLSSGNTIYF
>TRBV12-3/TRBV12-4|many|TRBD1|TRBJ1-1
TGTGCCAGCAGTCCTCGACAGGGGGGGAACACTGAAGCTTTCTTT
CASSPRQGGNTEAFF
>TRBV18|many|-|TRBJ2-5
TGTGCCAGCTCACCACCGAAGCCACAAGAGGCCCAGTACTTC
CASSPPKPQEAQYF
>TRBV2|-|-|TRBJ2-2
TGTGCCAGCAGGCGGGACAGGGGACTAGCAGGGTCTTCGGGGGAGCTGTTTTTT
CASRRDRGLAGSSGELFF
>TRBV6-1|many|TRBD1|TRBJ2-3
TGTGCCAGTGGGACAGGGGAAGCAGATACGCAGTATTTT
CASGTGEADTQYF
>TRBV28|many|-|TRBJ2-1
TGTGCCAGCCGTAACCAGGGCTACAATGAGCAGTTCTTC
CASRNQGYNEQFF
>TRBV27|many|-|TRBJ2-1
TGTGCCAGCAGTTTATCGGGGGGGCCCGCCTACAATGAGCAGTTCTTC
CASSLSGGPAYNEQFF
>TRBV24-1|-|TRBD2|TRBJ2-1
TGTGCCACCAGTGACCGGGACTACCCCAAGAAGAATGAGCAGTTCTTC
CATSDRDYPKKNEQFF
>TRBV20-1|many|TRBD2|TRBJ2-1
TGCAGTGCTAGGAAACTAGCGGGAGGCGCCAATGAGCAGTTCTTC
CSARKLAGGANEQFF
>TRBV7-8|many|-|TRBJ2-3
TGTGCCAGCAGCTTTCTACTATCAGGGACGACGTGGGACGGCACAGATACGCAGTATTTT
CASSFLLSGTTWDGTDTQYF
>TRBV2|-|-|TRBJ2-3
TGTGCCAGCTTACATACAGACACAGATACGCAGTATTTT
CASLHTDTDTQYF
>TRBV5-1|many|-|TRBJ1-1
TGCGCCAGCTCCACGGCAGTTGGGACTGAAGCTTTCTTT
CASSTAVGTEAFF
>TRBV9|many|TRBD1|TRBJ2-3
TGTGCCAGCGGGGACAGGGGGCCAGATACGCAGTATTTT
CASGDRGPDTQYF
>TRBV19|many|-|TRBJ1-2
TGTGCCAGTAGCCCTGTGAGGGGACGCTACACCTTC
CASSPVRGRYTF
>TRBV9|many|-|TRBJ1-1
TGTGCCAGCAGCTCGAAAGACGGGGTGACCACTGAAGCTTTCTTT
CASSSKDGVTTEAFF
>TRBV7-3|many|-|TRBJ2-1
TGTGCCAGCAGCTTATTCCCGGAAGACGAGCAGTTCTTC
CASSLFPEDEQFF
>TRBV12-3/TRBV12-4|many|-|TRBJ2-2
TGTGCCAGCACTTACCATCGCGGGTCCCTCGGGGAGCTGTTTTTT
CASTYHRGSLGELFF
>TRBV12-3/TRBV12-4|once|-|TRBJ2-5
TGTGCCAGCAGTTACGGGACCGTGCCCGATGGGACCCAGTACTTC
CASSYGTVPDGTQYF
>TRBV27|many|TRBD1|TRBJ2-2
TGTGCCAGCAGTTCCTACTCCTGGACAGGGGGCGCGGGGACCGGGGAGCTGTTTTTT
CASSSYSWTGGAGTGELFF
>TRBV30|many|-|TRBJ1-5
TGTGCCTGGAGTGTAGGTGTGGGAGGCAATCAGCCCCAGCATTTT
CAWSVGVGGNQPQHF
>TRBV2|few|-|TRBJ1-5
TGTGCCAGTGCAGGTGAACCCTATAGCAATCAGCCCCAGCATTTT
CASAGEPYSNQPQHF
>TRBV7-9|few|-|TRBJ1-5
TGTGCCAGCAGCTTAGAAGGGCCTCGGCCCCAGCATTTT
CASSLEGPRPQHF
>TRBV27|many|TRBD2|TRBJ2-1
TGTGCCAGCAGTTTATTTCCCTTTTCCCCTAGCGGGACTTACAATGAGCAGTTCTTC
CASSLFPFSPSGTYNEQFF
>TRBV30|many|-|TRBJ1-5
TGTGCCTGGAGTGTATCAGGGGATCAGCCCCAGCATTTT
CAWSVSGDQPQHF
>TRBV27|many|-|TRBJ2-1
TGTGCCAGCAGTTTAAGGGTAATAAATGAGCAGTTCTTC
CASSLRVINEQFF
>TRBV29-1|-|TRBD2|TRBJ2-3
TGCAGCGTTGAAGGCGGTAGCGGGACTTACACAGATACGCAGTATTTT
CSVEGGSGTYTDTQYF
>TRBV6-2/TRBV6-3|many|TRBD2|TRBJ2-3
TGTGCCAGCACCCCACTAGCGGTAGAAGATACGCAGTATTTT
CASTPLAVEDTQYF
>TRBV3-1|-|-|TRBJ1-5
TGTGCCAGCAGCCAACACAGGGAGGACCAGCCCCAGCATTTT
CASSQHREDQPQHF
>TRBV15|many|-|TRBJ1-5
TGTGCCACCAGCAGAGGGGGGCGGGAGCAGCCCCAGCATTTT
CATSRGGREQPQHF
>TRBV12-3/TRBV12-4|many|-|TRBJ2-5
TGTGCCAGCAGTTTCACAGGGATGGAGACCCAGTACTTC
CASSFTGMETQYF
>TRBV20-1|many|TRBD2|TRBJ2-1
TGCGGGACTAGCGGGGGGAGCTCCTACAATGAGCAGTTCTTC
CGTSGGSSYNEQFF
>TRBV20-1|many|TRBD2|TRBJ2-2
TGCAGTGCTACTATAGCGGGAGAGAACACCGGGGAGCTGTTTTTT
CSATIAGENTGELFF
>TRBV18|many|TRBD2|TRBJ2-7
TGTGCCAGCAGTCCCCCCGGGGGGGGTTACGAGCAGTACTTC
CASSPPGGGYEQYF
>TRBV27|-|-|TRBJ2-3
TGTGCCAGCAGTTCCTCTAGGGGTCCAGATACGCAGTATTTT
CASSSSRGPDTQYF
>TRBV19|many|TRBD1|TRBJ1-6
TGTGCCAGTAGTGCTCGGGACAGACGAGGACCCTATAATTCACCCCTCCACTTT
CASSARDRRGPYNSPLHF
>TRBV6-5|many|-|TRBJ2-2
TGTGCCAGCAGTTTCGGGGTGAACACCGGGGAGCTGTTTTTT
CASSFGVNTGELFF
>TRBV6-2/TRBV6-3|few|-|TRBJ1-2
TGTGCCATACGGATGCCGGGACTCGAGAGCTATGGCCACACCTTC
CAIRMPGLESYGHTF
>TRBV9|many|-|TRBJ1-6
TGTGCCAGCAGCGCAGACCTTCTAGGAGATTCACCCCTCCACTTT
CASSADLLGDSPLHF
>TRBV27|-|-|TRBJ2-1
TGTGCCAGCAGTTTATCGGCCAACTTAGGTGAGCAGTTCTTC
CASSLSANLGEQFF
>TRBV28|many|TRBD2|TRBJ2-7
TGTGCCAGCAGTTCCGGGACTAGCGGGAGCTACGAGCAGTACTTC
CASSSGTSGSYEQYF
>TRBV5-4|many|TRBD1|TRBJ2-5
TGTGCCAGCAGCGTGGCAGGGGGAATGGAGACCCAGTACTTC
CASSVAGGMETQYF